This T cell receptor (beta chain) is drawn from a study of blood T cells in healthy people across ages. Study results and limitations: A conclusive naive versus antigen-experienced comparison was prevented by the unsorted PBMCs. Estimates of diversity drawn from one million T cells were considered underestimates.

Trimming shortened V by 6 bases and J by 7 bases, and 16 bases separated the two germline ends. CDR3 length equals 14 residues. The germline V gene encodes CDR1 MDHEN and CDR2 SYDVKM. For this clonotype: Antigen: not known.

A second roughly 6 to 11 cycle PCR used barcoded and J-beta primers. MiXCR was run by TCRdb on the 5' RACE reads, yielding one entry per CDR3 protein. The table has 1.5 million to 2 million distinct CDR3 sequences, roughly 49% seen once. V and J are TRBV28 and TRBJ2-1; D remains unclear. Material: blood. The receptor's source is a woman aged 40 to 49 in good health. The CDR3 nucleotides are TGTGCCAGCAGCCTGCCCCCTAAACATAATGAGCAGTTCTTC. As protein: CASSLPPKHNEQFF.